This TCR beta chain was recorded in a study of shared clonotypes between healthy human individuals (dated by TCRdb to 2020 to 2021). About the full investigation: Three men and two women, aged 18 to 49 years, made up the cohort. To estimate repertoire size and how much clonotype sharing occurs between individuals, the study deeply sequenced the blood TCR repertoires of 4 to 6 healthy adults. For each donor, CD4 naive and CD4 memory were each given three plates, CD8 naive was given two plates, and CD8 memory was given one plate. To increase sequencing depth and limit assay-specific biases, different laboratories used diverse techniques to prepare libraries and sequence TCR repertoires. Leukapheresis yielded between about 0.94 and 8.9 billion PBMCs per donor.

TCR CDR3 regions were amplified from genomic DNA by multiplex PCR using the deep immunoSEQ assay. Genomic DNA extracted from each cell subset was distributed evenly over all wells of several immunoSEQ 96-well plates, and each plate served as one replicate. For sorted subsets, each replicate PCR was loaded with 200 to 250 ng genomic DNA, equivalent to 30,000 or so T cell genomes. The purified libraries were quantified using a Qubit 3.0 fluorometer, sized with a Bioanalyzer 2100, and then quantified again using the KAPA Library Quantification kit. Every immunoSEQ 96-well plate was sequenced on a separate single-read 150-cycle Illumina NextSeq 550 flow cell. Regarding the original processing steps: Because only junctional sequences without quality scores were contained in the immunoSEQ output, filtering matching that applied to full-length reads could not be performed. Sequences were annotated with PyIR, a Python wrapper for IgBLAST v1.9, and V/J genes and CDR3 were assigned using IMGT germline references. Any read was removed if the V/J assignment was weak (E-value above 1e-6), the CDR3 was missing, or the read contained stop codons, out-of-frame junctions, or ambiguous translated residues. V3J clonotypes were defined as sequences sharing an identical inferred V gene, J gene, and CDR3 amino acid sequence. Percentage overlap between repertoires was computed as shared unique clonotypes divided by the size of the smaller repertoire. RTK rarefaction, the Chao1 estimator, and Recon v2.1 estimates of unobserved clonotypes were used to assess repertoire richness. Generation probabilities were computed with OLGA for all TCRbeta clonotypes obtained by the gDNA method from a handful of donors. TCRdb took this table from immuneACCESS and kept in-frame rearrangements with V and J called. Such tables lack part of the clones; where checked against another copy, unresolved V genes explain under half of the gap, and the rest is unexplained. That table gives V, J and clone size, and the DNA gave D and trimming. This sample comprises roughly 650,000 clones, less than 98% of them detected only once. 0.045% to 0.07% of the sample is held by the ten biggest clonotypes.

The CDR3 measures 15 amino acids from cysteine to phenylalanine. The retained sequence is limited to the CDR3, 45 bases, with the frame set at the first base. The germline V gene specifies LGHNA as CDR1 and YNFKEQ as CDR2. V is trimmed back by 1 base and J by 2 bases, and the junction contains 5 bases that no gene match accounts for. Donors were healthy HIV-negative adults with no recently reported acute infections or vaccinations. Only Caucasian adults living in Nashville, Tennessee, USA were represented among the donors. CD4+ T cells were enriched by magnetic negative selection, after which naive cells were positively selected on CD45RA and the negative fraction was taken as the memory subset. Blood was obtained by leukapheresis, after which PBMCs were separated by Ficoll-Histopaque density gradient centrifugation and cryopreserved in liquid nitrogen vapor phase. Analytical flow cytometry was used to check the purity and quantity of every magnetically sorted T cell population. From each sorted fraction, genomic DNA was isolated and quantified by UV absorbance on a Nanodrop 2000c.

Worth noting for this clone: It lacks a known antigen. Base qualities are missing; no much larger clone stands one base away. This same CDR3 is encoded by further DNA sequences in the sample.

Beyond this particular receptor, the publication reports: Pairwise subsampling led to the expectation that sequencing depth would affect the degree of clonotype sharing among donors. About 5% of naive CD4, 3.5% of naive CD8, approximately 2% of memory CD4, and about 0.4% of memory CD8 clonotypes were shared across a few donors. Only blood was sampled, and tissue TCR repertoires likely differ from those in blood. The small number of donors limited the genetic and exposure-history diversity represented. Even with the large sequencing depth, rarefaction of the sorted-subset datasets indicated that sequencing was incomplete. Compared with non-shared clonotypes, clonotypes shared by all four sorted-subset donors had higher generation probabilities. Naive subsets generally had larger estimated clonotype richness than memory subsets.

The rearranged chain carries TRBV4-2 and TRBJ2-7; 7 middle bases align to TRBD2. The sample was naive CD4+ T cells sorted from blood. This sample's cell subset or site label indicates: CD45RA+ positively selected. This clonotype originated in a woman in her twenties or thirties in good health. CDR3 loop: CASSQGSSGTYEQYF. The nucleotide sequence reads as follows: TGTGCCAGCAGCCAAGGGTCGAGCGGGACCTACGAGCAGTACTTC.